This TCR beta chain comes out of a study of shared clonotypes between healthy human individuals. Study observations and caveats: The diversity represented, both genetic and in exposure history, was limited by few donors. Estimated richness values were generally larger in naive subsets than in memory subsets.

About this clone: Its matching antigen is unknown.

Naive CD8 cells comprised CD45RO-negative, CCR7-positively selected cells, excluding terminally differentiated effector memory CD45RA+ cells. Every immunoSEQ plate was one replicate of a subset's evenly spread DNA. This table comes from immunoSEQ multiplex PCR, and its TCRdb copy is limited to in-frame clones, with some not included. Of some 1,900,000 clones listed, roughly 95% were seen once; the top ten hold approximately 1%. The TCR originated in a man aged 18 to 29 in good health. The material sequenced was naive CD8+ T cells sorted from blood.

In DNA, the CDR3 is TGTGCCAGCAGTGAATTAGGCGGGGGCGGACAGCCCCAGCATTTT. Translating gives CASSELGGGGQPQHF. The chain couples TRBV6-1 to TRBJ1-5, with D possibly matching TRBD1 (6 bases). V was shortened by 2 bases and J by 7 bases, with 15 bases between the two germline ends. This CDR3 is 15 amino acids long. Looked up from germline, CDR1 is MNHNS and CDR2 is SASEGT.